This T cell receptor beta chain was captured in a study of cytomegalovirus exposure and HLA in healthy donors. Study as a whole: T cells numbering around 200 million yielded some 100 million unique TCR beta sequences in an earlier analysis.

This clone came up once. The target antigen is unknown. Notes on the study in general: Accurate prediction of most subjects' HLA-A and HLA-B alleles from TCR beta sequences was reported. Reportedly, diagnosis of cytomegalovirus status by the classifier showed high specificity and sensitivity.

The V segment lost 5 bases and the J segment 6 bases; nucleotides outside the gene matches: 9. The CDR3 is 15 amino acids. Germline V CDR1 and CDR2: LNHDA, SQIVND (reference sequence). The PCR used 60 Vbeta and 13 Jbeta primers. Measured with immunoSEQ multiplex PCR; TCRdb has only the in-frame clones, and not every one. The sample shows approximately 100,000 clones, around 75% of them seen only once. Sequences were obtained from PBMCs. The chain carries TRBV19 and TRBJ1-4; 7 bases fit TRBD1. The sequence came from a middle-aged man in good health and CMV-seronegative. DNA of the CDR3: TGTGCCAGTAGTGGGCCTCGACAGGGCGATGAAAAACTGTTTTTT. It codes for CASSGPRQGDEKLFF.